Reported below is one TCR beta chain. This clone was seen more than once but under ten times. Its antigen specificity is not known. Base qualities were left out, and no much larger clone turns up one base away. This record comes from a study of blood T cell repertoires in COVID-19 (dated by TCRdb to the early 2020s). Study-wide context: The collaborator samples originated in the United States, Italy and Spain and spanned the acute and convalescent phases of COVID-19. The prospective study material was composed of cDNA or gDNA derived from T cells, B-cell-depleted T cells, or PBMCs. Deeply sampled blood TCRbeta repertoires from subjects exposed to, actively infected with, or recovered from COVID-19 were included in the dataset. The repertoires were released in a freely available public database intended as a resource for research on the immune response to SARS-CoV-2. The samples were drawn from the first 160 participants of the ongoing ImmuneRACE study and from over a thousand subjects provided by 6 global collaborators. A de-identified subject ID, COVID-19 status, age in years and sex were almost always included in the sample metadata. Where HLA class I and class II types were available, the types were taken from metadata supplied by the sample provider, not from assay-based typing.

The immunoSEQ Assay, a bias-controlled multiplex PCR, was used to amplify TCRbeta CDR3 regions from genomic DNA. Turning to the authors' computational methods: Within the assay, amplification of reference gene primers was used to estimate how many nucleated cells each sample contained. Sequence reads were collapsed and filtered to measure the absolute abundance of every unique TCRbeta CDR3 rearrangement. For each sample, productive Simpson clonality was calculated by taking the square root of Simpson's diversity index across productive rearrangements. TCRdb stores this immuneACCESS table with in-frame sequences only. Part of the clones is absent; in the studies checked, under half of the shortfall reflects unresolved V genes, and no reason is known for the rest. V and J calls and clone size are given by that table; D and trimming were obtained from the DNA. The sample yields 250,000 or so clones; 82% were counted once. The top ten constitute approximately 4.5% of the sample.

Whole blood was collected in K2EDTA tubes by collaborating institutions according to the institutions' own protocols. For TCRbeta analysis, collaborators shipped samples as frozen whole blood, isolated PBMCs, or DNA extracted from either of those sample types. Taken from cysteine to phenylalanine, the CDR3 has 13 residues. Only the CDR3 DNA stays, 39 bases, in frame from base 1. As encoded in the germline V gene, CDR1 is SGHAT while CDR2 is FQNNGV. V loses 3 bases, J loses 8 bases, and the germline ends lie 12 bases apart. What the authors observed across the whole study: Clinical and demographic metadata were provided uncurated, with the amount varying by source and participant.

The sequencing input was peripheral blood. Recombination joined TRBV11-2 with TRBJ2-3, and the D gene may be TRBD2, 5 bases matching. The source is a woman in her 70s with acute or convalescent COVID-19. The encoded CDR3 is CASSFEPGGTQYF. The nucleotides are TGTGCCAGCAGCTTCGAGCCAGGAGGTACGCAGTATTTT. Full variable domain (CDR3 extended with the reference TRBV11-2 and TRBJ2-3 proteins): EAGVAQSPRYKIIEKRQSVAFWCNPISGHATLYWYQQILGQGPKLLIQFQNNGVVDDSQLPKDRFSAERLKGVDSTLKIQPAKLEDSAVYLCASSFEPGGTQYFGPGTRLTVL.